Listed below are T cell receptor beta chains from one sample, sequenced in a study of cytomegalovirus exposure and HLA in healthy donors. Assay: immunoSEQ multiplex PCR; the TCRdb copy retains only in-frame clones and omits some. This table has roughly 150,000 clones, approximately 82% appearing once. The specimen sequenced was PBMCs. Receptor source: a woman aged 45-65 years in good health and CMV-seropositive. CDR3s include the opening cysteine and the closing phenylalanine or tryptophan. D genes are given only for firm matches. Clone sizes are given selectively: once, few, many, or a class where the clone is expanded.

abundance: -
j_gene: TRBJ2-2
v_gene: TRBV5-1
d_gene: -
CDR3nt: TGCGCCAGCAGCTTGGTATCTCGAGCCCTCGGGGAGCTGTTTTTT
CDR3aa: CASSLVSRALGELFF

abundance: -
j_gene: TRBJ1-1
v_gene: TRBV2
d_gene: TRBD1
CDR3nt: TGTGCCAGCAGGCGGTTGGGACAGGGAGCGACTGAAGCTTTCTTT
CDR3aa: CASRRLGQGATEAFF

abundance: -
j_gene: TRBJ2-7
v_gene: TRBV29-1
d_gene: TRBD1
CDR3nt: TGCAGCGTTGAAGGGGGGACAGAATCCTACGAGCAGTACTTC
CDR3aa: CSVEGGTESYEQYF

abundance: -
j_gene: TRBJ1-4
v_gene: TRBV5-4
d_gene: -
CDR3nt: TGTGCCAGCAGCTTATTTCAGACTAATGAAAAACTGTTTTTT
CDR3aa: CASSLFQTNEKLFF

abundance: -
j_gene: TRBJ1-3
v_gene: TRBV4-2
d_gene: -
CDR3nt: TGTGCCAGCAGCCAAGTCGGGGATGGCTCTGGAAACACCATATATTTT
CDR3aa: CASSQVGDGSGNTIYF

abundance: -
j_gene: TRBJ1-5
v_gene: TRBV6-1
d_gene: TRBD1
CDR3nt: TGTGCCAGCAGTAACGGACAGGGCTCCAATCAGCCCCAGCATTTT
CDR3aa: CASSNGQGSNQPQHF

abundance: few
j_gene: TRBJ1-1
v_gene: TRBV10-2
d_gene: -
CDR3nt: TGCGCCAGCAGTGGGTCGATAGCTGAAGCTTTCTTT
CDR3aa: CASSGSIAEAFF

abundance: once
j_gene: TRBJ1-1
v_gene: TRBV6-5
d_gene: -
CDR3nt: TGTGCCAGCAGTAGGGGGTGGGAAGCTTTCTTT
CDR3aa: CASSRGWEAFF

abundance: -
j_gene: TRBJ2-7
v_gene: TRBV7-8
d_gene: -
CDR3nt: TGTGCCAGCAGCTTAGTAGCGTTGGCCTACGAGCAGTACTTC
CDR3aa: CASSLVALAYEQYF

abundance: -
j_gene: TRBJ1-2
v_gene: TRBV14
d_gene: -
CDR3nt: TGTGCCAGCAGCCAAGTGTCCGGGAACTATGGCTACACCTTC
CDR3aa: CASSQVSGNYGYTF

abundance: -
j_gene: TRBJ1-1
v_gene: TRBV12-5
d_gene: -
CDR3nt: TGTGCTAGTGGTCTGGGGGGCGGGAACACTGAAGCTTTCTTT
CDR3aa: CASGLGGGNTEAFF

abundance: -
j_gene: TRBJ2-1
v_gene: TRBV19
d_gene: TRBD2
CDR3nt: TGTGCCAGTAGTATAACGACTAGCGGGGCCAATGAGCAGTTCTTC
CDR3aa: CASSITTSGANEQFF

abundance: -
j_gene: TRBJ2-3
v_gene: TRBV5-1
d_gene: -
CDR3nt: TGCGCCAGCAGCCTTGTAGTGGGCACAGATACGCAGTATTTT
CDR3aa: CASSLVVGTDTQYF

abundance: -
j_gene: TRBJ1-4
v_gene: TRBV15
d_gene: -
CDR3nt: TGTGCCACCAGCAGAGATCAGGCAGGGAATGAAAAACTGTTTTTT
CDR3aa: CATSRDQAGNEKLFF

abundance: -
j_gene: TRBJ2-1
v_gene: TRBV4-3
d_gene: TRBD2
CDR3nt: TGCGCCAGCAGCCAAGATAAGGTCAGGGAGGGGTCCTACAATGAGCAGTTCTTC
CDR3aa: CASSQDKVREGSYNEQFF

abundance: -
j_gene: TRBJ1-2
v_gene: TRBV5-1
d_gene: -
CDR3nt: TGCGCCAGCAGCCCCTCGGAGGGTGGCCACACCTTC
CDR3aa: CASSPSEGGHTF

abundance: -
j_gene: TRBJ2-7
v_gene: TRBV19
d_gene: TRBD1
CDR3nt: TGTGCCAGTAGTAACTCCCCGGGACAGGGAACCTACGAGCAGTACTTC
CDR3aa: CASSNSPGQGTYEQYF

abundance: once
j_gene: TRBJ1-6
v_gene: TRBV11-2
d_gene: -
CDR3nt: TGTGCCAGCAGCCAAGGGGGAGCGTCACCCCTCCACTTT
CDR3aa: CASSQGGASPLHF

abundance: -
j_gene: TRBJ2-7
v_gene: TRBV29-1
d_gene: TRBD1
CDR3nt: TGCAGCGTTGAGGCAGGGGGCGACGAGCAGTACTTC
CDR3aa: CSVEAGGDEQYF

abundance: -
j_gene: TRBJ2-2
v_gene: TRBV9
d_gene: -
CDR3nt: TGTGCCAGCAGCGTACAGTCATTCGGGGAGCTGTTTTTT
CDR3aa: CASSVQSFGELFF

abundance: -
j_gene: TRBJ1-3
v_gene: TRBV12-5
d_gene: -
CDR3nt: TGTGCTAGTGGTCGGGGTATCTCTGGAAACACCATATATTTT
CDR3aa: CASGRGISGNTIYF

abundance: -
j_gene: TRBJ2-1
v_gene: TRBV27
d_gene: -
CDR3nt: TGTGCCAGCAGTTCAGGGATCTACAATGAGCAGTTCTTC
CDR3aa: CASSSGIYNEQFF

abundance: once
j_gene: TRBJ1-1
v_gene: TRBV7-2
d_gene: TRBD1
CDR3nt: TGTGCCAGCAGCTTAGGACAGGGAGGTGAAGCTTTCTTT
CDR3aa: CASSLGQGGEAFF

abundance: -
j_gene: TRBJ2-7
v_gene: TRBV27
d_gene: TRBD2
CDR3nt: TGTGCCAGCAGTTATGGCGGGGGTTACGAGCAGTACTTC
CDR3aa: CASSYGGGYEQYF

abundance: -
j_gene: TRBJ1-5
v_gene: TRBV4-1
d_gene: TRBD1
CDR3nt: TGCGCCAGCAGCCAAGACCCACAGGGGCGGTTACAGCCCCAGCATTTT
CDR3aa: CASSQDPQGRLQPQHF

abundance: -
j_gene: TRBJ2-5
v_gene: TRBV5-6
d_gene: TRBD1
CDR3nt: TGTGCCAGCAGCTTGGAGACAGGGGGGTATGTCGGAGAGACCCAGTACTTC
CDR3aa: CASSLETGGYVGETQYF

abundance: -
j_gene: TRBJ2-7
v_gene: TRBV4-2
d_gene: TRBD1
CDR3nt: TGTGCCAGCAGCCCATCCGCAGAGGGGGCTTACGAGCAGTACTTC
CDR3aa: CASSPSAEGAYEQYF

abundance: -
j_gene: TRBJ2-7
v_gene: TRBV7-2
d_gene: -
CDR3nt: TGTGCCAGCAGCCGACCGTCCGGGTCTTATTCCTACGAGCAGTACTTC
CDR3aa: CASSRPSGSYSYEQYF

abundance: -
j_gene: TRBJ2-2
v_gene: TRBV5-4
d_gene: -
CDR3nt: TGTGCCAGCAGCTTGGGAAGGGGGAAGAACACCGGGGAGCTGTTTTTT
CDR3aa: CASSLGRGKNTGELFF

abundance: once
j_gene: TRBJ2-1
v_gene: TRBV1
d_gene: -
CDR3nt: TGCACCAGCAGCCCCCCGACTAGCGGGGGGGCTCTTTTTTACAATGAGCAGTTCTTC
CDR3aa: CTSSPPTSGGALFYNEQFF

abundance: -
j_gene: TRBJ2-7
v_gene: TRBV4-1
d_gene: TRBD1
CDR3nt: TGCGCCAGCAGCCAGGTCACAGGGGCTCGGGAGCAGTACTTC
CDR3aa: CASSQVTGAREQYF

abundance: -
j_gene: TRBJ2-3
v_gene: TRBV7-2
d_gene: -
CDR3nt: TGTGCCAGCAGCCCCGCGGGCCGCGACACAGATACGCAGTATTTT
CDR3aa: CASSPAGRDTDTQYF

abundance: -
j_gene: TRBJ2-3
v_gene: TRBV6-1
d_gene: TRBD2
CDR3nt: TGTGCCAGCAGTGCTTTAGCGGGGGCACCTTCTAACACAGATACGCAGTATTTT
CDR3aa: CASSALAGAPSNTDTQYF

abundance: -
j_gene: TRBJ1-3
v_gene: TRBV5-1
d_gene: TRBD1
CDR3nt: TGCGCCAGCAGCGGAACAGGGGCTGGAAACACCATATATTTT
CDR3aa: CASSGTGAGNTIYF

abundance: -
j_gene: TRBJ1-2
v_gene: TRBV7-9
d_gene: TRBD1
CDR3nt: TGTGCCAGCAGCCAGGACAGGATTGGCTACACCTTC
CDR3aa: CASSQDRIGYTF

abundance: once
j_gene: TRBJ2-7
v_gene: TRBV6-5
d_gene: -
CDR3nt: TGTGCCAGCAGTTACTCTATAGGGGGCTACGAGCAGTACTTC
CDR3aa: CASSYSIGGYEQYF

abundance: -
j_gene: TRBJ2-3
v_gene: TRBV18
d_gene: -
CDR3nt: TGTGCCAGCTCACCAGGGCGCGGGCCAGATACGCAGTATTTT
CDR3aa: CASSPGRGPDTQYF

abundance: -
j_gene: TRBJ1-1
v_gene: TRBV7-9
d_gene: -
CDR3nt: TGTGCCAGCAGTCCCGGGATTTGGGACACTGAAGCTTTCTTT
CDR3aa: CASSPGIWDTEAFF

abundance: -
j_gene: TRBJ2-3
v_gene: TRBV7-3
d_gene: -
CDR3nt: TGTGCCAGCAGCTCTCGAGATACGCAGTATTTT
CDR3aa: CASSSRDTQYF

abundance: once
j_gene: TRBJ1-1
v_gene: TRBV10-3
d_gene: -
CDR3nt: TGTGCCATCAGTGCGGGGAGGGACACTGAAGCTTTCTTT
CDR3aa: CAISAGRDTEAFF

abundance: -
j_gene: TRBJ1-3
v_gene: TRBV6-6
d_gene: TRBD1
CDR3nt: TGTGCCAGCAGTTACGGGACAGGGGGTAACACCATATATTTT
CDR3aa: CASSYGTGGNTIYF

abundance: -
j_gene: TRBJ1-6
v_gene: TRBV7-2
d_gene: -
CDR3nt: TGTGCCAGCAGCACGGCGGGGCTTCTCCACTTT
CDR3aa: CASSTAGLLHF

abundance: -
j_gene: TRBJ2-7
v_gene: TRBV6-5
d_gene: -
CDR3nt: TGTGCCAGCAGCCCGACAGGTTATGGCGAGCAGTACTTC
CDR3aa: CASSPTGYGEQYF

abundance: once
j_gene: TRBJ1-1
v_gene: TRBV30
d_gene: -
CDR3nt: TGTGCCTGGACCTGGGGGCCTGAAGCTTTCTTT
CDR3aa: CAWTWGPEAFF

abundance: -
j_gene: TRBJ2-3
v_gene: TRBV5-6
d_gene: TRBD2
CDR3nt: TGTGCCAGCAGCCTGGGACTAGCGGTTAGCACAGATACGCAGTATTTT
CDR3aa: CASSLGLAVSTDTQYF

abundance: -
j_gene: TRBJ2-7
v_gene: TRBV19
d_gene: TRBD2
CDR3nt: TGTGCCAGTAGTCCCCAGCGGGGCGTGGGGGTCTACGAGCAGTACTTC
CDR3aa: CASSPQRGVGVYEQYF

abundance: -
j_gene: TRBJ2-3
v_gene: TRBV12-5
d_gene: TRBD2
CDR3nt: TGTGCTAGTGGCCGGCGGGGGAAAGGCACAGATACGCAGTATTTT
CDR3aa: CASGRRGKGTDTQYF

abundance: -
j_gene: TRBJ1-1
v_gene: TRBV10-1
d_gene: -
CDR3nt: TGCGCCGGCAGTGAGGGACAGAACACTGAAGCTTTCTTT
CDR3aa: CAGSEGQNTEAFF

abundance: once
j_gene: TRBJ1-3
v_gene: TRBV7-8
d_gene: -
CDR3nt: TGTGCCAGCAGCTCTCGGTCGGGTGCCTTCTCTGGAAACACCATATATTTT
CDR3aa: CASSSRSGAFSGNTIYF

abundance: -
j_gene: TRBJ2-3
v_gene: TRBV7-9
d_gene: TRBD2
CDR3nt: TGTGCCAGCAGCTCAAACCCGGGACTAGAAACAGATACGCAGTATTTT
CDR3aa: CASSSNPGLETDTQYF

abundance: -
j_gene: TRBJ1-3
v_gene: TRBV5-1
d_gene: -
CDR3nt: TGCGCCAGCAGCCCCCGGGGGTCCGGAAACACCATATATTTT
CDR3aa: CASSPRGSGNTIYF

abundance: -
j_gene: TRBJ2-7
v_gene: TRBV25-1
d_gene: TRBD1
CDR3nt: TGTGCCAGCAGCCGGACAGGGGGCTGGTACGAGCAGTACTTC
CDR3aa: CASSRTGGWYEQYF

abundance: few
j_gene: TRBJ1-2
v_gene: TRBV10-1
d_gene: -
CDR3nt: TGCGCCAGCAGTGAGTCGGGAGCTCCCAATGGCTACACCTTC
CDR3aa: CASSESGAPNGYTF

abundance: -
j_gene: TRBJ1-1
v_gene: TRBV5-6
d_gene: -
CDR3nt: TGTGCCAGCAGCTTGATGGGCAGACCTGGGACTGAAGCTTTCTTT
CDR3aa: CASSLMGRPGTEAFF

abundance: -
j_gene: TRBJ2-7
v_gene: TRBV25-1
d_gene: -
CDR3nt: TGTGCCACCTCCCCCCGGGACTCAGCCTACGAGCAGTACTTC
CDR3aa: CATSPRDSAYEQYF

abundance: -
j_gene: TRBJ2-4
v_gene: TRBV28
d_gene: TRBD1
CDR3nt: TGTGCCAGCACTGAAAGACAGGGAACAAACATTCAGTACTTC
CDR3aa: CASTERQGTNIQYF

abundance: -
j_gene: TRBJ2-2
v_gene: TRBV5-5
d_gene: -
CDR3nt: TGTGCCAGCAGCTTGCCTACAGGGTGGACCGGGGAGCTGTTTTTT
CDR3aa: CASSLPTGWTGELFF

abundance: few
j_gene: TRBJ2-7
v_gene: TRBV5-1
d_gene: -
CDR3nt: TGCGCCAGCAGCGTCCAGGGAAAGGGGGCCTACGAGCAGTACTTC
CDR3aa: CASSVQGKGAYEQYF